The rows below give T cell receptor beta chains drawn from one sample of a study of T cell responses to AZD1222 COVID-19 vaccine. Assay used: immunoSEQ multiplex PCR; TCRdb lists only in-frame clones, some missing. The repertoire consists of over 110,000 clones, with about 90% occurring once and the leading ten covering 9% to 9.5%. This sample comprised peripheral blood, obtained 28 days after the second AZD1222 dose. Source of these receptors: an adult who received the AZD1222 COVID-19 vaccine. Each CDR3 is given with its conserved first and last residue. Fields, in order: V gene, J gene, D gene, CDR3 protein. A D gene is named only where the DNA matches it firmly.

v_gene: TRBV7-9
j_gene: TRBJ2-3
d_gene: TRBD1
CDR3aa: CASSSGQGATTDTQYF

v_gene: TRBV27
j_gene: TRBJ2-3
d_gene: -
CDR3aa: CASSLAGVPDTQYF

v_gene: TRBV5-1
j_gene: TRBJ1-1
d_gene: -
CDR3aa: CASSVQGYTEAFF

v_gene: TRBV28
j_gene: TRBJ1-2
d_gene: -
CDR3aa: CASKRRQDYGYTF

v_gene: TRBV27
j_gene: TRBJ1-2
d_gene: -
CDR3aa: CASSSGTYRQGYTF

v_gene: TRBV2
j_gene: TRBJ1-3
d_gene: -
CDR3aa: CASGEWFSGNTIYF

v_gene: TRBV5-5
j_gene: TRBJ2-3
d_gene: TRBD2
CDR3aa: CASSLGLAGESADTQYF

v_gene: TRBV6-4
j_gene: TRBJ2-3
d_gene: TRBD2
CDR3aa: CASSDSLAGGDTQYF

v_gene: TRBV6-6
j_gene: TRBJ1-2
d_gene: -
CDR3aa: CATSLGYGYTF

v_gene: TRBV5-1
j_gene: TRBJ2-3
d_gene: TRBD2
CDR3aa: CASSMGLAGPPRGTDTQYF

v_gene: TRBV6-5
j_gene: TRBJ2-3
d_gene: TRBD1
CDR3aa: CASSVQGVSSDTQYF

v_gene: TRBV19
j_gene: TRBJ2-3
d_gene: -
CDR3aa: CASRQGSTDTQYF

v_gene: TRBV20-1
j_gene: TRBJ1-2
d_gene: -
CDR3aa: CSPDRGGYTF

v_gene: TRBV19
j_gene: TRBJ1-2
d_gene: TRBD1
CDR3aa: CASSISRGHGYTF

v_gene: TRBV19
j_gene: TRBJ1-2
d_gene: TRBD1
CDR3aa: CASRPRTTGASYGYTF

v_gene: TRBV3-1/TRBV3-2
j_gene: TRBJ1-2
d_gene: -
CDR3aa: CASSQRQGRGYTF

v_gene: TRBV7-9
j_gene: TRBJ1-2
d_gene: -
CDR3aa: CASSLASGDGYTF

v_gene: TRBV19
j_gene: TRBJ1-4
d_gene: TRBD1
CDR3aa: CASSTTGAPNEKLFF

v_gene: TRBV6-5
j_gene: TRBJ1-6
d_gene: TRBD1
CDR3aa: CASSTTTGGAPLHF

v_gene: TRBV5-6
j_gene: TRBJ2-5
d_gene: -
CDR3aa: CASSLRGIGETQYF

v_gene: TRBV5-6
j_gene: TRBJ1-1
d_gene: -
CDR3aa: CASSFSPSEAFF

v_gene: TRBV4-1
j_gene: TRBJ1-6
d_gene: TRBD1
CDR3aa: CASSHGGARDRNSPLHF

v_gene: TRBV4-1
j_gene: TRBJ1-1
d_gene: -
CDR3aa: CASSPAGHLNTEAFF

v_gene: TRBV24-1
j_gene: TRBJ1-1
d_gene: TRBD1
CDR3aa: CATSDAGGMNTEAFF

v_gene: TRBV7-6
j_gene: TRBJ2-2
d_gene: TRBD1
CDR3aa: CASRPGQEMNTGELFF

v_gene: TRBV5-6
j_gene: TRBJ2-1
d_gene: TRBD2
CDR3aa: CASSRTSGAYNEQFF

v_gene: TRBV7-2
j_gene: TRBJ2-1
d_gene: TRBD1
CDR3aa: CASSLGTGDSYNEQFF

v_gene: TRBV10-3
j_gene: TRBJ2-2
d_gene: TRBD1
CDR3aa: CAISEGTANTGELFF

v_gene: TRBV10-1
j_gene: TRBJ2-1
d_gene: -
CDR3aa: CASSGRQGPYNEQFF

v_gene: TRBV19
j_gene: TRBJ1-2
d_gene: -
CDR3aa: CASSSRATNYGYTF

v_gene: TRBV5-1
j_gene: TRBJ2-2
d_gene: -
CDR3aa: CASSLGTVGELFF

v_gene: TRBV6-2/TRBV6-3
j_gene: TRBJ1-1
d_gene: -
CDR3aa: CASSRTGVTEAFF

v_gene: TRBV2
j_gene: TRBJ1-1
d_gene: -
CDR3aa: CASSRTGSGTEAFF

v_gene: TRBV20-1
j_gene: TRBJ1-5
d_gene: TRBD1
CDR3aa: CSASAIGGQTDQPQHF

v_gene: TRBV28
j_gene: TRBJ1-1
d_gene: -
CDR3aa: CASSSGGPYLEAFF

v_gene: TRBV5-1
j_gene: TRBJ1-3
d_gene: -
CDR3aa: CASSQGTSGNTIYF

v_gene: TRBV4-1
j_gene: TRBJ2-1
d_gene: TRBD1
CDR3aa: CASSQDVIRDRGSPVGNEQFF